The 27 T cell receptor beta chains below were found in one sample sequenced in a study of blood T cells in healthy people across ages. A second PCR of 7 to 11 cycles used a sample-barcoded 5' primer and a J-beta primer mix. From the 5' RACE reads, TCRdb called clonotypes with MiXCR, one entry per CDR3 protein. This table holds 1,500,000 or so distinct CDR3 sequences, 45% to 70% found once. Sequencing was carried out using blood. These receptors originate from a man aged 18 to 30 in good health.

J is TRBJ2-5 and V is TRBV6-5; D remains unclear. This CDR3 is built from 10 residues. The ends were cut back, 6 bases at V and 12 bases at J, with 11 bases in the middle. Germline V gene data show CDR1 as MNHEY and CDR2 as SVGAGI. The CDR3 bases are TGTGCCAGCAGGGCTAGTTTAGAGTACTTC. Translated, it gives CASRASLEYF.

Here the CDR3 reads CSARAPGAYNEQFF. The CDR3 coding sequence is TGCAGTGCTAGAGCCCCGGGGGCCTACAATGAGCAGTTCTTC. The chain uses TRBV20-1 and TRBJ2-1; tentative D call: TRBD2 (6 bases). The V gene lost 1 base and the J gene lost 2 bases, with 9 bases spanning the gap. Germline V gene sequence: CDR1 DFQATT, CDR2 SNEGSKA (reference sequence). The CDR3 has 14 amino acids.

The V gene is TRBV4-1, the J gene TRBJ1-2, with unresolved D. The germline V gene has CDR1 MGHRA and CDR2 YSYEKL. The CDR3 has 15 residues. The V end was cut by 0 bases, the J end by 4 bases, with 12 bases between. As DNA, the CDR3 is TGCGCCAGCAGCCAAGATCCCGGGATGATCTATGGCTACACCTTC. Its translation is CASSQDPGMIYGYTF.

This sequence joins TRBV4-2 and TRBJ2-4; no firm D call. The CDR3 spans 14 residues. CDR1 LGHNA and CDR2 YNFKEQ come from the germline V gene. Deletions cut 6 bases from V and 8 bases from J, with 17 bases between. The CDR3 sequence: CASRPQLGADIQYF. The CDR3 region has the DNA TGTGCCAGCAGACCACAGCTGGGTGCAGACATTCAGTACTTC.

This clonotype came up once. The genes are TRBV7-9 and TRBJ2-1; D gene ambiguous. Germline CDR1 and CDR2: SEHNR and FQNEAQ (reference sequence). Between the trimmed V and J ends, which lost 5 bases and 5 bases, there was a span of 13 bases. The CDR3 length is 14 residues. The CDR3 is CASSQSDVNNEQFF. Here the CDR3 DNA reads TGTGCCAGCAGCCAATCGGACGTAAACAATGAGCAGTTCTTC.

Comment on this clonotype: The junction does not match germline at one end; this may be a read error. The chain is built from TRBV20-1 and TRBJ2-5; D may be TRBD1 or TRBD2 (5 bases each). The CDR3 is 11 residues long. Germline CDR1 DFQATT, CDR2 SNEGSKA (reference sequence). This chain's CDR3 is CSQLGEETQYF. The CDR3 DNA reads TGTAGTCAGCTAGGGGAGGAGACCCAGTACTTC.

This chain uses TRBV6-6 with TRBJ1-1; D not resolved. The germline V gene has CDR1 MNHNY and CDR2 SVGAGI (reference sequence). V was clipped by 8 bases and J by 2 bases, with 12 bases between them. The CDR3 runs to 13 residues. CDR3 region: CASLNSGNTEAFF. CDR3 DNA sequence: TGTGCCAGCTTGAACAGTGGAAACACTGAAGCTTTCTTT.

The V and J genes are TRBV29-1 and TRBJ1-2, with D perhaps TRBD1 (6 bases). Germline V gives CDR1 SQVTM, CDR2 ANQGSEA. V lost 6 bases and J 4 bases, leaving 21 bases between the germline ends. This CDR3 contains 15 residues. The CDR3: CSVPPGGHHAYGYTF. In DNA form, the CDR3 reads TGCAGCGTCCCCCCGGGGGGGCACCATGCCTATGGCTACACCTTC.

This clonotype was counted once. The gene calls are TRBV27 and TRBJ2-2; D unresolved. This CDR3 spans 13 amino acids. From germline, CDR1 is MNHEY and CDR2 SMNVEV (reference sequence). Between the trimmed V and J ends, which lost 3 bases and 3 bases, there was a span of 5 bases. The CDR3 here is CASSFDYTGELFF. CDR3 nucleotide sequence: TGTGCCAGCAGTTTCGACTACACCGGGGAGCTGTTTTTT.

In its sample, this clonotype was seen a few times. This rearrangement joins TRBV5-1 to TRBJ2-3, with D possibly matching TRBD2 (6 bases). Germline V gene lookup returns CDR1 SGHRS and CDR2 YFSETQ. This CDR3 has 16 residues. Between the trimmed V and J ends, which lost 0 bases and 2 bases, there was a span of 13 bases. CDR3 region: CASSLDGGLPTDTQYF. CDR3 in DNA: TGCGCCAGCAGCTTGGATGGTGGACTACCCACAGATACGCAGTATTTT.

The CDR3 bases are TGTGCCACCGCCGCCGGATCTAGCACAGATACGCAGTATTTT. It encodes CATAAGSSTDTQYF. This chain connects TRBV10-3 to TRBJ2-3; D unclear. The CDR3 has 14 amino acids. V lost 10 bases and J lost 0, with 14 bases in between. Germline V gene data show CDR1 as ENHRY and CDR2 as SYGVKD.

This clonotype occurred a few times. The chain carries TRBV12-3 or TRBV12-4 and TRBJ1-2, with D possibly matching TRBD1 (5 bases). The CDR3 sequence is 14 residues long. V was shortened by 3 bases and J by 6 bases, with 14 bases between the two germline ends. The CDR3 loop reads CASSFPGGVHGYTF. CDR3 DNA sequence: TGTGCCAGCAGTTTCCCGGGGGGGGTCCATGGCTACACCTTC.

V gene TRBV12-3 or TRBV12-4 combines with J gene TRBJ1-1, with 8 bases lining up with TRBD1. This CDR3 has 16 amino acids. The J segment lost 0 bases and the V segment lost 1 base, leaving 4 bases of the junction unmatched. The CDR3 reads CASSLGTGLMNTEAFF. The CDR3 nucleotides read TGTGCCAGCAGTTTAGGGACAGGGCTGATGAACACTGAAGCTTTCTTT.

This chain links TRBV12-3 or TRBV12-4 with TRBJ1-5; weak D call: TRBD1 (5 bases). Trimming stripped 6 bases from V and 3 bases from J, with 12 bases between. The CDR3 consists of 14 residues. CDR3: CASRSGGTNQPQHF. The CDR3 DNA sequence: TGTGCCAGCAGGTCAGGCGGGACCAATCAGCCCCAGCATTTT.

The CDR3 is CAISEGDRPGYTF. CDR3 sequence (DNA): TGTGCCATCAGTGAGGGAGATAGACCGGGGTACACCTTC. V and J are TRBV10-3 and TRBJ1-2; D ambiguous. This CDR3 is 13 amino acids long. Trimming took off 2 bases at V and 11 bases at J, with 15 bases between the two ends. Germline CDR1 ENHRY, CDR2 SYGVKD.

The CDR3 nucleotides are TGCAGCGTTGAAACGGGCGACAGATACAATGAGCAGTTCTTC. Translated, it gives CSVETGDRYNEQFF. The chain has TRBV29-1 and TRBJ2-1; perhaps TRBD1 as D (5 bases). The CDR3 is made up of 14 amino acids. Per the germline V gene, CDR1 is SQVTM and CDR2 is ANQGSEA. Trimming pared 2 bases from V and 4 bases from J, leaving 12 bases between.

The rearrangement joins TRBV2 to TRBJ2-7; weak D call: TRBD1 (5 bases). Germline CDR1 reads SNHLY; CDR2 reads FYNNEI. The CDR3 has 15 residues. Deletions cut 2 bases from V and 4 bases from J, with 15 bases between. In DNA form, the CDR3 reads TGTGCCAGCAGTGAATCGGTGCAGGGTGGGTACGAGCAGTACTTC. Its protein product is CASSESVQGGYEQYF.

This rearrangement joins TRBV10-3 to TRBJ2-1; D might be TRBD2 (6 bases). The V gene's germline CDR1 is ENHRY and CDR2 SYGVKD. Between the trimmed V and J ends, which lost 11 bases and 1 base, there was a span of 15 bases. CDR3 length: 14 amino acids. The CDR3 nucleotides are TGTGCCGCCGGGGGTCTGGATTCCTACAATGAGCAGTTCTTC. Translation: CAAGGLDSYNEQFF.

This chain connects TRBV9 to TRBJ1-4; D is ambiguous. Germline loops: CDR1 SGDLS, CDR2 YYNGEE. The CDR3 totals 13 residues. The V end was cut by 3 bases, the J end by 8 bases, with 11 bases between. The CDR3 sequence is CASSAGFPEKLFF. CDR3 nucleotide sequence: TGTGCCAGCAGCGCCGGGTTCCCAGAAAAACTGTTTTTT. The variable domain in full, with the rest retrieved from reference TRBV9 and TRBJ1-4, is DSGVTQTPKHLITATGQRVTLRCSPRSGDLSVYWYQQSLDQGLQFLIQYYNGEERAKGNILERFSAQQFPDLHSELNLSSLELGDSALYFCASSAGFPEKLFFGSGTQLSVL.

This clonotype was seen only once. The chain recombines TRBV20-1 with TRBJ2-7; D gene uncertain. The CDR3 sequence is 14 residues long. Trimming took off 3 bases at V and 3 bases at J, with 15 bases between the two ends. The germline gives CDR1 DFQATT, CDR2 SNEGSKA (reference sequence). Here the CDR3 reads CSARILGLVYEQYF. CDR3 DNA: TGCAGTGCTAGGATTCTCGGGCTAGTCTACGAGCAGTACTTC.

V usage is TRBV7-9 and J usage is TRBJ2-2; D unclear. V shed 7 bases and J shed 7 bases, with 7 bases lying between them. This CDR3 has 11 residues. The V gene's germline CDR1 is SEHNR and CDR2 FQNEAQ (reference sequence). This chain's CDR3 is CASTLDGELFF. CDR3 sequence (DNA): TGTGCCAGCACCCTGGACGGGGAGCTGTTTTTT.

V and J are TRBV6-6 and TRBJ1-2; D is possibly TRBD1 (5 bases). Germline lookup yields CDR1 MNHNY and CDR2 SVGAGI (reference sequence). Trimming took 6 bases from V and 12 from J, leaving 26 bases between them. The CDR3 is 15 amino acids. Here the CDR3 reads CASSLELGTHPPHTF. The CDR3, as DNA: TGTGCCAGCAGCTTAGAACTGGGGACCCACCCACCCCACACCTTC.

This chain uses TRBV14 with TRBJ2-7; 9 nucleotides agree with TRBD1. The V segment lost 4 bases and the J segment 3 bases; nucleotides outside the gene matches: 7. Germline values: CDR1 SGHDN, CDR2 FVKESK. CDR3 size: 15 residues. CDR3 sequence reads: CASSLIGTGHYEQYF. Here the CDR3 DNA reads TGTGCCAGCAGCCTAATCGGGACAGGGCACTACGAGCAGTACTTC.

The J gene is TRBJ2-4, the V gene TRBV29-1, with D unresolved. This CDR3 has 12 amino acids. Trimming cost V 1 base and J 13 bases, with 14 bases left between them. CDR1 and CDR2 (germline): SQVTM, ANQGSEA. The CDR3 protein is CSVEGTAREQYF. DNA of the CDR3: TGCAGCGTTGAAGGGACCGCCCGAGAGCAGTACTTC. The whole variable domain, remainder taken from reference TRBV29-1 and TRBJ2-4, is SAVISQKPSRDICQRGTSLTIQCQVDSQVTMMFWYRQQPGQSLTLIATANQGSEATYESGFVIDKFPISRPNLTFSTLTVSNMSPEDSSIYLCSVEGTAREQYFGAGTRLSVL.

This clonotype was seen a handful of times. CDR3 in amino acids: CASRVDRRETQYF. CDR3 bases: TGTGCCAGCAGGGTAGACAGGCGGGAGACCCAGTACTTC. This chain uses TRBV2 with TRBJ2-5; TRBD1 is a possible D gene (6 bases). V lost 6 bases and J lost 5, with 13 bases in between. The germline V gene encodes CDR1 SNHLY and CDR2 FYNNEI. The CDR3 runs 13 residues.

This chain joins TRBV28 and TRBJ2-2, with D tentatively TRBD1 (6 bases). The CDR3 is 14 amino acids. V was trimmed by 6 bases and J by 4 bases, leaving 12 bases between them. CDR1 is MDHEN, CDR2 SYDVKM, per germline. CDR3 in amino acids: CASSSTGPTGELFF. In DNA form, the CDR3 reads TGTGCCAGCAGCTCTACAGGGCCCACCGGGGAGCTGTTTTTT.

The genes are TRBV29-1 and TRBJ2-3, with D uncertain. Trimming removed 8 bases at V and 0 bases at J, with 9 bases between. In germline, CDR1 is SQVTM, CDR2 ANQGSEA. The CDR3 is 12 amino acids. The CDR3 loop reads CSPTASTDTQYF. The CDR3 nucleotides read TGCAGCCCCACTGCTAGCACAGATACGCAGTATTTT.